Given below is one T cell receptor (beta chain) in context. Through a sample-barcoded 5' primer and a J-beta primer mix, a second PCR was run for 7 to 11 cycles. TCRdb processed the 5' RACE reads anew with MiXCR; each CDR3 protein has one entry. The table shows more than 500,000 distinct CDR3 sequences, with about a quarter occurring only once. CDR3 length: 12 residues. Trimming took off 6 bases at V and 3 bases at J, with 11 bases between the two ends. Germline CDR1 and CDR2: DFQATT and SNEGSKA (reference sequence). The data were taken from a study of blood T cells in healthy people across ages. This sample was also put to use in a study of T cells of mothers and their children. That investigation notes: Slightly higher but non-significant overlap marked related mother-child pairs versus unrelated pairs.

The source is a boy aged 2-9 years in good health. Sequencing was carried out using blood. The gene calls are TRBV20-1 and TRBJ2-5, with a tentative D call TRBD2 (6 bases). The CDR3 protein is CSARPGEETQYF. In DNA, the CDR3 is TGCAGTGCCCGACCGGGGGAAGAGACCCAGTACTTC.